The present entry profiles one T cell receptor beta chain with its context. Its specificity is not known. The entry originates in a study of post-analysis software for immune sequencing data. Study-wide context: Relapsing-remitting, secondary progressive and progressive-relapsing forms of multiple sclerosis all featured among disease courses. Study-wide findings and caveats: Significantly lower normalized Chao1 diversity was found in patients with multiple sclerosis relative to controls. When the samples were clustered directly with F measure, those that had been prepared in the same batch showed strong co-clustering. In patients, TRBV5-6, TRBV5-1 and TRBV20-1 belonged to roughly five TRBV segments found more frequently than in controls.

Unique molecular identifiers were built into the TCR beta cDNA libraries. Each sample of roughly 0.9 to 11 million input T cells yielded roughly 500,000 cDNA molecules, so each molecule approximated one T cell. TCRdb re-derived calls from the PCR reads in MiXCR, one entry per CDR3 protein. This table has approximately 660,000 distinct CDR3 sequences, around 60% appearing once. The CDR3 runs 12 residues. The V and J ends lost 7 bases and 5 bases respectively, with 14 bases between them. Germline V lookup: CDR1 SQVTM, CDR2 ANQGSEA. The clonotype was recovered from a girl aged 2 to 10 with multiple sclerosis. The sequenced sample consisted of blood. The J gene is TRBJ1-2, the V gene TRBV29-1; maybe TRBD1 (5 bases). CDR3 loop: CSAKRDGYGYTF. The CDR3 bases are TGCAGCGCCAAAAGGGACGGGTATGGCTACACCTTC.